Presented here are 18 T cell receptor beta chains from one specimen sequenced in a study of regulatory dendritic cells for organ transplantation. Sequencing was performed with immunoSEQ multiplex PCR; in TCRdb, only in-frame clones are kept and a portion is missing. The sample consists of almost 35,000 clones, 85% to 90% of them appearing once. The sequencing sample was made of naive CD4+ T cells from blood. Specified subset: CD45RA+ naive T cells. The source of these receptors is a human donor in good health.

The chain joins TRBV30 to TRBJ1-1, with TRBD1 identical over 7 bases. The CDR3 contains 12 residues. Germline trimming cut 2 bases from V and 11 bases from J; bases unmatched to any gene: 8. Germline CDR1 is GTSNPN and CDR2 is SVGIG (reference sequence). CDR3 bases: TGTGCCTGGAGTCCGACAGGGTTAGACGCTTTCTTT. It translates to CAWSPTGLDAFF. Full variable domain (rest looked up from reference TRBV30 and TRBJ1-1): SQTIHQWPATLVQPVGSPLSLECTVEGTSNPNLYWYRQAAGRGLQLLFYSVGIGQISSEVPQNLSASRPQDRQFILSSKKLLLSDSGFYLCAWSPTGLDAFFGQGTRLTVV.

The chain uses TRBV19 and TRBJ1-5, with 10 positions matching TRBD1. This CDR3 comprises 16 residues. Unmatched junction bases numbered 19, after V lost 5 bases and J lost 15 bases. Germline CDR1 LNHDA, CDR2 SQIVND (reference sequence). The CDR3 DNA follows: TGTGCCAGTAGTCCCCGGACAGGGGGAAGAGGTTCGGTAGCGCATTTT. Residues: CASSPRTGGRGSVAHF.

V and J are TRBV5-4 and TRBJ1-1, with TRBD1 matching over 8 bases. The CDR3 runs 14 residues. Germline lookup yields CDR1 SGHNT and CDR2 YYREEE (reference sequence). V was clipped by 2 bases and J by 4 bases; unmatched bases: 4. CDR3 bases: TGTGCCAGCAGCTTCGGACAGGGAGGCACTGAAGCTTTCTTT. Its translation: CASSFGQGGTEAFF.

The chain joins TRBV14 to TRBJ1-5; D gene uncertain. Germline V gene data show CDR1 as SGHDN and CDR2 as FVKESK. CDR3 length equals 12 residues. V gave up 5 bases and J gave up 7 bases, with 9 bases separating them. CDR3 sequence: CASSLSEQPQHF. The CDR3 nucleotides are TGTGCCAGCAGCTTAAGTGAGCAGCCCCAGCATTTT. The full variable domain, completed using reference TRBV14 and TRBJ1-5, is EAGVTQFPSHSVIEKGQTVTLRCDPISGHDNLYWYRRVMGKEIKFLLHFVKESKQDESGMPNNRFLAERTGGTYSTLKVQPAELEDSGVYFCASSLSEQPQHFGDGTRLSIL.

The CDR3 DNA follows: TGCGCCAGCAGCTATGCCGGGACTAGCGGGGTCAATGAGCAGTTCTTC. It is translated as CASSYAGTSGVNEQFF. The V and J genes are TRBV10-1 and TRBJ2-1, with 13 positions matching TRBD2. The V gene end was trimmed by 6 bases and the J gene end by 6 bases; junction bases not matched to a gene: 8. Germline CDR1 reads WNHNN; CDR2 reads SYGVQD (reference sequence). This CDR3 contains 16 residues.

In this sample, this clone turned up once. The chain recombines TRBV18 with TRBJ2-3; 9 nucleotides agree with TRBD2. Germline CDR1 is KGHSH and CDR2 is LQKENI. With 1 base clipped from V and 5 bases from J, the junction kept 13 bases outside the gene matches. CDR3 length: 18 residues. The CDR3 protein is CASSPLQRGRAWRDTQYF. The CDR3 DNA is TGTGCCAGCTCACCACTCCAGCGCGGGAGGGCCTGGAGAGATACGCAGTATTTT.

The sample holds a few counts of this clone. The chain has TRBV7-3 and TRBJ1-1; the D gene is possibly TRBD1 (5 bases). The germline gives CDR1 SGHTA, CDR2 FQGTGA. Trimming left V 4 bases short and J 6 bases short, with 12 bases between. The CDR3 loop spans 13 amino acids. The CDR3: CASSSRTLAEAFF. The CDR3 coding sequence is TGTGCCAGCAGCTCAAGGACACTTGCTGAAGCTTTCTTT.

A few counts support this clone. The J gene is TRBJ1-3, the V gene TRBV7-2; TRBD1 aligns across 8 bases. The ends lost 3 bases at V and 4 bases at J; junction bases unmatched: 5. The CDR3 consists of 15 residues. Germline CDR1 is SGHTA and CDR2 is FQGNSA. The CDR3 region is CASSLDRASGNTIYF. The CDR3 DNA reads as TGTGCCAGCAGCTTGGACAGGGCATCGGGAAACACCATATATTTT.

The rearrangement uses TRBV30 and TRBJ1-6, with TRBD1 as a possible D gene (6 bases). Germline V CDR1 and CDR2: GTSNPN, SVGIG (reference sequence). This CDR3 contains 13 residues. Trimming shortened V by 4 bases and J by 9 bases, and 13 bases separated the two germline ends. The CDR3 nucleotides are TGTGCCTGGATGTACAGGGAAAGTTCACCCCTCCACTTT. Translating gives CAWMYRESSPLHF.

V is TRBV20-1 and J is TRBJ2-3; D gene unclear. Trimming pared 6 bases from V and 14 bases from J, leaving 18 bases between. The CDR3 sequence is 11 residues long. Germline loops: CDR1 DFQATT, CDR2 SNEGSKA (reference sequence). CDR3 sequence (DNA): TGCAGTGCCCTAAGGGAACTGGCTCGGTATTTT. This codes for CSALRELARYF.

The genes are TRBV7-3 and TRBJ1-1; D remains ambiguous. The CDR3 contains 13 residues. Between the trimmed V and J ends, which lost 5 bases and 4 bases, there was a span of 11 bases. CDR1 is SGHTA, CDR2 FQGTGA, per germline. Here the CDR3 reads CASSPSGATEAFF. In nucleotides, the CDR3 is TGTGCCAGCAGCCCGTCGGGAGCCACTGAAGCTTTCTTT.

V and J are TRBV11-3 and TRBJ1-4; 8 bases line up with TRBD1. The CDR3 has 18 amino acids. After removal of 0 bases from V and 2 bases from J, the junction contained 8 bases not matched to a gene. CDR1 SGHNT and CDR2 YENEEA come from the germline V gene. The CDR3 DNA reads TGTGCCAGCAGCTTAGATCCAGGGGGCGCAGGGACTAATGAAAAACTGTTTTTT. Residues: CASSLDPGGAGTNEKLFF.

The CDR3 is CASGRGANEQFF. CDR3 nucleotide sequence: TGTGCTAGTGGAAGGGGGGCCAATGAGCAGTTCTTC. The chain combines TRBV12-5 with TRBJ2-1; either TRBD1 or TRBD2 may fit D (6 bases each). The CDR3 totals 12 residues. CDR1 LGHNT and CDR2 FRNRAP come from the germline V gene. Trimming cost V 6 bases and J 6 bases, with 9 bases left between them.

J is TRBJ2-7 and V is TRBV21-1; TRBD2, the table's D call, was not compared with the DNA. TRBV21-1 is an annotated pseudogene. The CDR3 contains 12 residues. Here the CDR3 reads CATDGGSYEQYF. In nucleotides, the CDR3 is TGTGCCACCGACGGGGGCTCCTACGAGCAGTACTTC.

The V gene is TRBV5-6, the J gene TRBJ2-5; D uncertain. Judging by the DNA end, TRBJ2-7 fits better; the J call may be wrong. This CDR3 is 14 amino acids long. CDR1 is SGHDT and CDR2 is YYEEEE in the germline V gene. CDR3 amino acids: CASSLVGIDYEQYF. CDR3 bases: TGTGCCAGCAGCTTGGTGGGAATTGACTACGAGCAGTACTTC.

This sequence joins TRBV7-3 and TRBJ2-3, with D tentatively TRBD2 (6 bases). CDR1 and CDR2 (germline): SGHTA, FQGTGA. CDR3 length: 17 amino acids. Deletions cut 5 bases from V and 1 base from J, with 19 bases between. The CDR3 region has the DNA TGTGCCAGCAGCCCCCTCGGGTTCTCGGGGGGCACAGATACGCAGTATTTT. This encodes CASSPLGFSGGTDTQYF.

The CDR3 protein is CASSIAHRAAGNTIYF. CDR3 coding DNA: TGTGCCAGTAGTATAGCTCACAGGGCTGCTGGAAACACCATATATTTT. The chain is built from TRBV19 and TRBJ1-3; D perhaps matches TRBD1 (6 bases). The V gene lost 1 base and the J gene lost 2 bases, with 12 bases spanning the gap. CDR1 and CDR2 from the germline V gene are LNHDA and SQIVND (reference sequence). This CDR3 has 16 amino acids.

This chain links TRBV19 with TRBJ2-1; 9 bases are a match to TRBD2. CDR3 length: 15 amino acids. The germline CDR1 and CDR2 sequences are LNHDA and SQIVND (reference sequence). Trimming cost V 7 bases and J 8 bases; bases outside gene matches: 12. The CDR3 region has the DNA TGTGCCAGTATGCCAAAGAGGGGACTAGCCCATGAGCAGTTCTTC. Its translation: CASMPKRGLAHEQFF.